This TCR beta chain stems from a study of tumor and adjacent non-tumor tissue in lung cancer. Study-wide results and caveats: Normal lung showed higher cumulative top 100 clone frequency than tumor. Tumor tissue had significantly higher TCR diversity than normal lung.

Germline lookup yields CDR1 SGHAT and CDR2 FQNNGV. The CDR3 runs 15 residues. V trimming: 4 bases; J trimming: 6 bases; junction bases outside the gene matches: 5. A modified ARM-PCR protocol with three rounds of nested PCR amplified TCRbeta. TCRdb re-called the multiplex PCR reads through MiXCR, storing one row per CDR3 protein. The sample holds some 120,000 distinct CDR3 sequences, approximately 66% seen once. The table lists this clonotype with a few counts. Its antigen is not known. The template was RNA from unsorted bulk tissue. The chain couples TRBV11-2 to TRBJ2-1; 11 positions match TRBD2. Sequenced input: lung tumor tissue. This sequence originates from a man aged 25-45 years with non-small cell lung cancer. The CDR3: CASSSSGTSGNEQFF. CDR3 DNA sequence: TGTGCCAGCAGCTCTTCGGGGACTAGCGGCAATGAGCAGTTCTTC.